Listed here are 15 T cell receptor beta chains from one sample, sequenced in a study of blood T cell repertoires in COVID-19. This table comes from immunoSEQ multiplex PCR, and its TCRdb copy is limited to in-frame clones, with some not included. The sample records about 350,000 clones, around 86% being singletons. Material: peripheral blood. The receptors come from a woman aged 45-59 years with COVID-19, enrolled during active disease.

This chain joins TRBV6-4 and TRBJ2-7; D perhaps matches TRBD2 (6 bases). This CDR3 spans 14 amino acids. CDR1 MRHNA and CDR2 SNTAGT come from the germline V gene. Trimming took off 6 bases at V and 6 bases at J, with 18 bases between the two ends. CDR3 sequence: CASSPLTGVGEQYF. The CDR3 DNA follows: TGTGCCAGCAGCCCCCTGACGGGAGTAGGCGAGCAGTACTTC.

This chain links TRBV27 with TRBJ1-1; tentative D call: TRBD1 (6 bases). Germline values: CDR1 MNHEY, CDR2 SMNVEV (reference sequence). Trimming cost V 1 base and J 5 bases, with 11 bases left between them. CDR3 length: 14 residues. CDR3 nucleotides: TGTGCCAGCAGTTTATTGGGGGCTGAGACTGAAGCTTTCTTT. As protein: CASSLLGAETEAFF.

This chain links TRBV24-1 with TRBJ2-3, with 10 bases matching TRBD1. The CDR3 sequence is 15 residues long. Germline CDR1 reads KGHDR; CDR2 reads SFDVKD. The ends lost 5 bases at V and 3 bases at J; junction bases unmatched: 4. In DNA, the CDR3 is TGTGCCACCAGTGGGGGGACAGGGGATACAGATACGCAGTATTTT. This translates into CATSGGTGDTDTQYF.

The CDR3 is CAWAQGADTQYF. The DNA of the CDR3 is TGTGCCTGGGCGCAGGGCGCAGATACGCAGTATTTT. V gene TRBV30 combines with J gene TRBJ2-3; a weak D match, TRBD1 (5 bases). The germline CDR1 and CDR2 sequences are GTSNPN and SVGIG (reference sequence). The CDR3 length is 12 residues. Between the trimmed V and J ends, which lost 5 bases and 4 bases, there was a span of 10 bases. Supplemented by reference TRBV30 and TRBJ2-3, the full variable domain reads SQTIHQWPATLVQPVGSPLSLECTVEGTSNPNLYWYRQAAGRGLQLLFYSVGIGQISSEVPQNLSASRPQDRQFILSSKKLLLSDSGFYLCAWAQGADTQYFGPGTRLTVL.

The genes are TRBV6-5 and TRBJ2-7; 15 bases agree with TRBD2. With V trimmed by 4 bases and J by 7 bases, 2 bases remained unmatched. There are 14 residues in the CDR3. Germline V gene data show CDR1 as MNHEY and CDR2 as SVGAGI. CDR3 sequence reads: CASSWTSGRGEQYF. CDR3 in DNA: TGTGCCAGCAGTTGGACTAGCGGGAGGGGGGAGCAGTACTTC.

V and J are TRBV6-1 and TRBJ2-1; D perhaps matches TRBD2 (6 bases). Germline CDR1 and CDR2: MNHNS and SASEGT. The CDR3 is made up of 16 amino acids. Trimming removed 4 bases from V and 4 bases from J, with 17 bases in between. The CDR3 spells CASSGVGASDYNEQFF. Written as DNA, the CDR3 is TGTGCCAGCAGTGGCGTCGGGGCTAGCGATTACAATGAGCAGTTCTTC.

This CDR3 reads CASSPRGRATDLHSGNTIYF. The CDR3 DNA sequence: TGTGCCAGCAGCCCGCGGGGGAGGGCCACAGATTTGCACTCTGGAAACACCATATATTTT. This chain uses TRBV11-3 with TRBJ1-3, with D maybe TRBD1 (5 bases). The CDR3 is made up of 20 amino acids. The germline CDR1 and CDR2 sequences are SGHNT and YENEEA. V lost 5 bases and J 0 bases, leaving 26 bases between the germline ends. The whole variable domain, filled in from reference TRBV11-3 and TRBJ1-3, reads EAGVVQSPRYKIIEKKQPVAFWCNPISGHNTLYWYLQNLGQGPELLIRYENEEAVDDSQLPKDRFSAERLKGVDSTLKIQPAELGDSAVYLCASSPRGRATDLHSGNTIYFGEGSWLTVV.

The chain uses TRBV4-3 and TRBJ2-3; 10 nucleotides align to TRBD2. Germline assignment: CDR1 LGHNA and CDR2 YSLEER. With V trimmed by 2 bases and J by 5 bases, 10 bases remained unmatched. The CDR3 contains 17 residues. CDR3 in DNA: TGCGCCAGCAGCCAATCTCCTAGCGGGAGTGGCGGAGATACGCAGTATTTT. This codes for CASSQSPSGSGGDTQYF.

The rearrangement links TRBV19 to TRBJ1-1, with D unclear. The CDR3 runs 13 residues. V was clipped by 3 bases and J by 7 bases, with 12 bases between them. Germline-derived CDR1 and CDR2 are LNHDA and SQIVND (reference sequence). In nucleotides, the CDR3 is TGTGCCAGTAGTATGGCATTGGCAATTGAAGCTTTCTTT. Amino acids: CASSMALAIEAFF.

The chain has TRBV19 and TRBJ1-5; D possibly corresponds to TRBD1 (5 bases). This CDR3 has 15 residues. Germline V gene lookup returns CDR1 LNHDA and CDR2 SQIVND (reference sequence). V was trimmed by 1 base and J by 1 base, leaving 8 bases between them. CDR3 region: CASSIVQGSNQPQHF. The DNA of the CDR3 is TGTGCCAGTAGTATAGTTCAGGGAAGCAATCAGCCCCAGCATTTT.

The genes are TRBV11-2 and TRBJ2-5; no clear D gene. The V gene's germline CDR1 is SGHAT and CDR2 FQNNGV. The CDR3 has 14 residues. Between the trimmed V and J ends, which lost 1 base and 5 bases, there was a span of 11 bases. CDR3 in DNA: TGTGCCAGCAGCTTAGTTGTCGTATTTGAGACCCAGTACTTC. Protein product: CASSLVVVFETQYF.

A note on this clone: The sample contains more than one DNA sequence encoding this CDR3. J is TRBJ1-2 and V is TRBV5-1; 8 bases match TRBD1. The CDR3 has 14 amino acids. V gave up 0 bases and J gave up 4 bases; unmatched junction bases: 2. Germline V gene lookup returns CDR1 SGHRS and CDR2 YFSETQ. CDR3 nucleotide sequence: TGCGCCAGCAGCTTGGAACAGGGGGGCTATGGCTACACCTTC. Amino acids: CASSLEQGGYGYTF.

The chain uses TRBV3-1 (or the pseudogene TRBV3-2) and TRBJ2-7; 11 bases align to TRBD2. J lost 3 bases, V lost 6 bases, and 7 bases had no gene match. CDR3 length equals 15 residues. Germline assignment: CDR1 LGHDT and CDR2 YNNKEL (reference sequence). The CDR3 sequence is CASRLGLAGIYEQYF. In DNA form, the CDR3 reads TGTGCCAGCAGACTCGGACTAGCGGGCATCTACGAGCAGTACTTC.

The gene calls are TRBV19 and TRBJ1-1; D is undetermined. Deletions cut 3 bases from V and 10 bases from J, with 12 bases between. This CDR3 contains 12 residues. Germline V CDR1 and CDR2: LNHDA, SQIVND (reference sequence). The CDR3 here is CASSIFLGGAFF. In DNA, the CDR3 is TGTGCCAGTAGTATTTTCCTAGGTGGAGCTTTCTTT. Using reference TRBV19 and TRBJ1-1 for the parts outside the CDR3, the full variable domain is DGGITQSPKYLFRKEGQNVTLSCEQNLNHDAMYWYRQDPGQGLRLIYYSQIVNDFQKGDIAEGYSVSREKKESFPLTVTSAQKNPTAFYLCASSIFLGGAFFGQGTRLTVV.

CDR3 amino acids: CASSPGQGISGANVLTF. The CDR3 DNA follows: TGTGCCAGTAGCCCGGGACAGGGTATCTCTGGGGCCAACGTCCTGACTTTC. The chain joins TRBV19 to TRBJ2-6; 9 bases line up with TRBD1. The V and J ends lost 6 bases and 0 bases, in that order; junction bases with no gene match: 6. The germline V gene has CDR1 LNHDA and CDR2 SQIVND (reference sequence). The CDR3 totals 17 residues.